This T cell receptor (beta chain) stems from a study of regulatory T cells in long-lasting Graves disease. Findings of the study overall: TRBV28 was favored in persistent disease, as were TRBJ1-2 and TRBJ2-5.

The sample's time point: newly diagnosed GD, antithyroid drugs for less than 3 months. Researchers made the TCR library from RNA that was extracted from PBMCs. This CDR3 is built from 18 residues. The germline V gene has CDR1 SGHRS and CDR2 YFSETQ. Trimming took 3 bases from V and 4 from J; bases not matched to a gene: 15. This clonotype was counted at least ten times. Its antigen remains unidentified. For TCR beta, libraries came from iRepertoire HTBI primers and Arm-PCR of CDR3 regions. MiXCR was run by TCRdb on the multiplex PCR reads, yielding one entry per CDR3 protein. The sample holds over 200,000 distinct CDR3 sequences, 15% to 20% seen once. The data were also submitted as part of a second study, on T cells in Graves' hyperthyroidism and ophthalmopathy. That source reports: Exclusion of a patient resulted from uncontrolled infection, other autoimmune disease, pregnancy or lactation. The HTBI primer set served for first-round RT-PCR of the TCR CDR3.

The origin of this receptor is a woman aged 25-40 years with Graves disease. J is TRBJ2-3 and V is TRBV5-1; 9 bases align to TRBD2. The sample in question was peripheral blood mononuclear cells (PBMCs), obtained at new diagnosis, from a patient treated with antithyroid drugs. In DNA, the CDR3 is TGCGCCAGCAGCTCCACACTTAAGGTAGCGGGGGACGCAGATACGCAGTATTTT. Its translation is CASSSTLKVAGDADTQYF. Full variable domain (outside the CDR3, taken from reference TRBV5-1 and TRBJ2-3): KAGVTQTPRYLIKTRGQQVTLSCSPISGHRSVSWYQQTPGQGLQFLFEYFSETQRNKGNFPGRFSGRQFSNSRSEMNVSTLELGDSALYLCASSSTLKVAGDADTQYFGPGTRLTVL.